A selection of T cell receptor beta chains follows, all from one sample in a study of control samples from healthy donors and cancer patients. The assay was immunoSEQ multiplex PCR, and TCRdb's table has in-frame clones only and misses some. The table has approximately 81,000 clones, around 94% seen once; the top ten hold approximately 4.8%. Material: blood. The receptors stem from a woman between 18 and 30 years old in good health. Each CDR3 is given with its conserved first and last residue. The D gene is left open where the match is weak. The size of a clone is reported for some rows only, either as once, few or many, or as a class for expanded clones.

size: NA; J: TRBJ2-7; D: NA; V: TRBV6-5; DNA: TGTGCCAGCAGCCTCTCTGCAGGACACTACGAGCAGTACTTC; CDR3: CASSLSAGHYEQYF
size: NA; J: TRBJ1-3; D: NA; V: TRBV5-1; DNA: TGCGCCAGCAGACTGGACCCTCGGACTGCAGGAAACACCATATATTTT; CDR3: CASRLDPRTAGNTIYF
size: NA; J: TRBJ2-1; D: NA; V: TRBV9; DNA: TGTGCCAGCAGCGTGGGACCGAGGGGGTCCCACAAATACGCTTACAATGAGCAGTTCTTC; CDR3: CASSVGPRGSHKYAYNEQFF
size: NA; J: TRBJ2-1; D: TRBD2; V: TRBV19; DNA: TGTGCCAGTAGTACTCGGACTAGCGGCAATGAGCAGTTCTTC; CDR3: CASSTRTSGNEQFF
size: NA; J: TRBJ1-2; D: TRBD1; V: TRBV7-9; DNA: TGTGCCAGCAGCTCCGCGGGGGGACAGCGAGGCTATGGCTACACCTTC; CDR3: CASSSAGGQRGYGYTF
size: NA; J: TRBJ2-7; D: NA; V: TRBV28; DNA: TGTGCCAGCAGACAGAAAAGCTCCTACGAGCAGTACTTC; CDR3: CASRQKSSYEQYF
size: NA; J: TRBJ1-6; D: NA; V: TRBV28; DNA: TGTGCCAGCAGTGTCTATAATTCACCCCTCCACTTT; CDR3: CASSVYNSPLHF
size: NA; J: TRBJ2-1; D: TRBD1; V: TRBV19; DNA: TGTGCCAGTAGTCTGGACAGGGAGGCCTGGAATGAGCAGTTCTTC; CDR3: CASSLDREAWNEQFF
size: few; J: TRBJ2-7; D: NA; V: TRBV5-1; DNA: TGCGCCAGCAGCTTCGACGGACGCCTCTACGAGCAGTACTTC; CDR3: CASSFDGRLYEQYF
size: NA; J: TRBJ2-2; D: NA; V: TRBV5-6; DNA: TGTGCCAGCACCAACCCCTACGGGGAGCTGTTTTTT; CDR3: CASTNPYGELFF